This note documents a single TCR beta chain sequence. Its antigen is unknown. With V trimmed by 4 bases and J by 0 bases, 4 bases remained unmatched. Looked up from germline, CDR1 is SGHDN and CDR2 is FVKESK. The CDR3 is 16 residues long. This sample stems from a study of STAT5B mutations in CD4+ large granular lymphocyte leukemia. Study-wide findings and caveats: Higher CD4+ than CD8+ T-LGLL clonality might reflect small sample size. Patient CD4-sorted repertoires stayed more clonal than healthy ones after leukemic-clone removal. Top patient clones used TRBV06 genes more often: 8/27 versus 2/35 in controls.

Original data processing: The detection floor for productive clonotype frequency was 2.59 x 10-5. Sequencing was performed with immunoSEQ multiplex PCR; in TCRdb, only in-frame clones are kept and a portion is missing. V, J and clone size are taken as reported in that table, and D and trimming were inferred from the DNA itself. The table lists 37,000 or so clones, roughly 79% of them singletons. The TCR sequence derives from a human donor in good health. Sequences were obtained from CD4+ T cells from blood buffy coats. The chain has TRBV14 and TRBJ2-2, with TRBD1 matching 8 bases. DNA of the CDR3: TGTGCCAGCAGCCCATTGACAGGGGCGAACACCGGGGAGCTGTTTTTT. It specifies CASSPLTGANTGELFF.